The 30 T cell receptor beta chains below come from one sample, sequenced in a study of CXCR3 chemokines and chemotherapy response in bladder cancer. TCRdb called the PCR reads again in MiXCR, with one record for every CDR3 protein. The sample holds about 2,900 distinct CDR3 sequences; over 8.5% are singletons and the top ten take roughly 35%. This material was obtained from a patient whose treatment included neoadjuvant chemotherapy. The receptors here all came from a human donor with bladder cancer that responded to neoadjuvant chemotherapy.

This clonotype was counted at least ten times. The chain joins TRBV19 to TRBJ2-3; tentatively, D is TRBD1 (6 bases). CDR3 size: 18 residues. CDR1 and CDR2 from the germline V gene are LNHDA and SQIVND (reference sequence). The germline V and J ends were trimmed by 6 bases and 0 bases, with 22 bases remaining between them. This CDR3 is CASSEDRSSGVSTDTQYF. The CDR3 coding sequence is TGTGCCAGTAGCGAAGACAGGTCATCCGGAGTAAGCACAGATACGCAGTATTTT.

This clonotype was seen more than once but under ten times. V usage is TRBV27 and J usage is TRBJ2-2, with 13 bases aligning to TRBD2. V gave up 6 bases and J gave up 4 bases; unmatched junction bases: 8. The CDR3 totals 17 residues. Germline assignment: CDR1 MNHEY and CDR2 SMNVEV (reference sequence). The CDR3 loop is CASSRSGTSGATGELFF. CDR3 DNA: TGTGCCAGCAGCCGAAGTGGGACTAGCGGGGCCACCGGGGAGCTGTTTTTT.

This clonotype has more than one count but fewer than ten. The chain joins TRBV12-3 or TRBV12-4 to TRBJ1-2; TRBD1 agrees at 9 bases. After removal of 3 bases from V and 7 bases from J, the junction contained 9 bases not matched to a gene. The CDR3 totals 15 residues. The CDR3: CASSFFRDRVFGYTF. Here the CDR3 DNA reads TGTGCCAGCAGTTTCTTCCGGGACAGGGTTTTTGGCTACACCTTC.

At least ten counts were recorded for this clonotype. The gene calls are TRBV7-9 and TRBJ1-3; 7 bases fit TRBD1. The CDR3 runs 13 residues. Germline loops: CDR1 SEHNR, CDR2 FQNEAQ (reference sequence). Trimming took 5 bases from V and 2 from J; bases not matched to a gene: 0. The DNA of the CDR3 is TGTGCCAGCAGCCAGGGGGCTGGAAACACCATATATTTT. Residues: CASSQGAGNTIYF.

The table lists this clonotype with many counts. This chain connects TRBV7-9 to TRBJ2-2; possibly TRBD2 for D (5 bases). The CDR3 is 14 residues long. Trimming pared 1 base from V and 4 bases from J, leaving 7 bases between. Germline assignment: CDR1 SEHNR and CDR2 FQNEAQ (reference sequence). The CDR3 is CASSLVGSTGELFF. The CDR3 coding sequence is TGTGCCAGCAGCTTAGTAGGGAGCACCGGGGAGCTGTTTTTT.

By frequency in the sample, this clonotype is medium-sized (0.01 to 0.1%). The rearrangement joins TRBV7-2 to TRBJ2-1; 9 positions match TRBD2. The length of the CDR3 is 16 residues. The V and J ends lost 0 bases and 9 bases, in that order; junction bases with no gene match: 9. CDR1 is SGHTA and CDR2 is FQGNSA in the germline V gene. CDR3 in amino acids: CASSLASSGRLGEQFF. The CDR3 nucleotides read TGTGCCAGCAGCTTAGCGAGTAGCGGGAGATTAGGTGAGCAGTTCTTC.

V gene TRBV18 combines with J gene TRBJ2-7; 8 bases align to TRBD1. Germline CDR1 KGHSH, CDR2 LQKENI. CDR3 length: 15 amino acids. Losses at the gene ends were 4 bases for V and 1 base for J; bases not matched to a gene: 6. CDR3 bases: TGTGCCAGCTCACTACAGGGGGGCCTATCCTACGAGCAGTACTTC. Its protein is CASSLQGGLSYEQYF.

This clonotype is medium-sized (0.01 to 0.1%) in the sample. This chain joins TRBV6-5 and TRBJ1-5; TRBD1 might be the D (6 bases). Looked up from germline, CDR1 is MNHEY and CDR2 is SVGAGI. This CDR3 spans 15 amino acids. The V gene lost 7 bases and the J gene lost 0 bases, with 13 bases spanning the gap. The DNA of the CDR3 is TGTGCCAGCAACGTGGGCAGGGGTAGCAATCAGCCCCAGCATTTT. It is translated as CASNVGRGSNQPQHF.

The chain joins TRBV6-1 to TRBJ2-7, with a possible D match to TRBD2 (6 bases). The CDR3 length is 15 residues. Trimming pared 2 bases from V and 3 bases from J, leaving 14 bases between. Per germline, CDR1 MNHNS and CDR2 SASEGT. The CDR3 bases are TGTGCCAGCAGTGAACGGGTTAGCGGTCTCTACGAGCAGTACTTC. It encodes CASSERVSGLYEQYF.

V usage is TRBV5-5 and J usage is TRBJ2-3, with 8 bases identical to TRBD2. Germline CDR1 is SGHKS and CDR2 is YYEKEE (reference sequence). The V gene end was trimmed by 0 bases and the J gene end by 0 bases; junction bases not matched to a gene: 3. This CDR3 comprises 16 residues. CDR3 amino acids: CASSLVASGSTDTQYF. The CDR3, as DNA: TGTGCCAGCAGCTTGGTCGCTAGCGGGAGCACAGATACGCAGTATTTT.

V is TRBV7-9 and J is TRBJ2-7; TRBD1 is a possible D gene (5 bases). The ends were cut back, 0 bases at V and 1 base at J, with 10 bases in the middle. From germline, CDR1 is SEHNR and CDR2 FQNEAQ (reference sequence). There are 15 residues in the CDR3. The CDR3 DNA is TGTGCCAGCAGCTTAGCGTTGGACAATTCCTACGAGCAGTACTTC. As protein: CASSLALDNSYEQYF.

This clonotype was seen many times. The chain combines TRBV28 with TRBJ1-2; D gene unclear. The CDR3 is 13 residues long. Germline V gene data show CDR1 as MDHEN and CDR2 as SYDVKM. This chain's CDR3 is CGVGAAQLYGYTF. For the CDR3, the DNA is TGTGGGGTGGGTGCAGCGCAACTCTATGGCTACACCTTC.

The chain uses TRBV5-6 and TRBJ2-5; 7 bases fit TRBD1. CDR3 size: 12 residues. J lost 13 bases, V lost 3 bases, and 9 bases had no gene match. Germline V gene data show CDR1 as SGHDT and CDR2 as YYEEEE. DNA for the CDR3: TGTGCCAGCAGCTACCAGGGGGTAGTTGGGTACTTC. Translating gives CASSYQGVVGYF.

The chain uses TRBV12-3 or TRBV12-4 and TRBJ1-3, with 7 bases matching TRBD1. The length of the CDR3 is 14 residues. V was clipped by 7 bases and J by 0 bases; unmatched bases: 3. CDR3 in amino acids: CASTGTVSGNTIYF. In DNA form, the CDR3 reads TGTGCCAGCACCGGGACAGTCTCTGGAAACACCATATATTTT.

This clonotype was seen just once. V and J are TRBV20-1 and TRBJ2-1, with D possibly called TRBD1 or TRBD2 (5 bases each). The V gene's germline CDR1 is DFQATT and CDR2 SNEGSKA (reference sequence). The CDR3 contains 14 residues. The CDR3 loop is CSPAWGISYNEQFF. CDR3 sequence (DNA): TGCAGCCCCGCCTGGGGGATCTCCTACAATGAGCAGTTCTTC.

This clonotype has more than one count but fewer than ten. The chain couples TRBV20-1 to TRBJ2-5, with a weak D call TRBD1 (5 bases). Germline values: CDR1 DFQATT, CDR2 SNEGSKA (reference sequence). V dropped 8 bases and J dropped 4 bases, with 11 bases sitting between them. The CDR3 consists of 11 residues. This CDR3 is CSIRVAETQYF. In nucleotides, the CDR3 is TGCAGTATCAGGGTGGCAGAGACCCAGTACTTC.

About this clonotype: One junction end does not reproduce the germline sequence, and a read error may be involved. This chain uses TRBV19 with TRBJ2-7, with a possible D match to TRBD1 (6 bases). CDR1 and CDR2 (germline): LNHDA, SQIVND (reference sequence). The CDR3 contains 17 residues. This CDR3 reads CASSIGVRDTISYEQYF. The CDR3 DNA follows: TGTGCCAGTAGTATAGGGGTCCGGGACACCATCTCCTATGAGCAGTACTTC.

This clonotype appeared many times. The chain joins TRBV19 to TRBJ1-5; TRBD1 aligns across 9 bases. This CDR3 is 15 amino acids long. V lost 6 bases to trimming and J lost 4 bases; unmatched junction nucleotides: 7. CDR1 and CDR2 from the germline V gene are LNHDA and SQIVND (reference sequence). The DNA for the CDR3 is TGTGCCAGTAGGATTGGGACAGGGAATAATCAGCCCCAGCATTTT. Amino acids: CASRIGTGNNQPQHF.

This clonotype was counted between two and nine times. The rearrangement links TRBV5-6 to TRBJ2-5; TRBD2 aligns across 14 bases. This CDR3 region has 16 residues. CDR1 and CDR2 from the germline V gene are SGHDT and YYEEEE. Trimming removed 3 bases from V and 3 bases from J; junction bases left unmatched: 4. The chain's CDR3 is CASSSGLAGAEETQYF. DNA of the CDR3: TGTGCCAGCAGCTCGGGACTAGCGGGGGCCGAAGAGACCCAGTACTTC.

The rearrangement joins TRBV28 to TRBJ2-5, with a weak D call TRBD1 (6 bases). The CDR3 has 15 residues. V dropped 2 bases and J dropped 3 bases, with 13 bases sitting between them. The germline V gene encodes CDR1 MDHEN and CDR2 SYDVKM. Written as DNA, the CDR3 is TGTGCCAGCAGTTTAGCCAGACAGGCAAAAGAGACCCAGTACTTC. This gives the protein CASSLARQAKETQYF.

This clonotype was seen a few times. The V call is TRBV6-5, the J call TRBJ2-4; tentative D call: TRBD1 (6 bases). V lost 2 bases, J lost 11 bases, and 10 bases lay in between. This CDR3 region has 12 residues. Looked up from germline, CDR1 is MNHEY and CDR2 is SVGAGI. Written as DNA, the CDR3 is TGTGCCAGCAGTTACGTTGGGGGCCTTCAGTACTTC. As protein: CASSYVGGLQYF.

By proportion, this clonotype is medium-sized. This rearrangement joins TRBV6-2 or TRBV6-3 to TRBJ2-3, with D possibly being TRBD1 (6 bases). The CDR3 sequence is 14 residues long. CDR1 and CDR2 (germline): MNHEY, SVGEGT. The V and J ends lost 5 bases and 0 bases respectively, with 9 bases between them. DNA of the CDR3: TGTGCCAGCAGTGATGGACAGAGCACAGATACGCAGTATTTT. It translates to CASSDGQSTDTQYF.

This clonotype was seen a few times. This rearrangement joins TRBV10-2 to TRBJ1-5, with TRBD1 matching over 7 bases. V trimming: 6 bases; J trimming: 2 bases; junction bases outside the gene matches: 7. Germline CDR1 and CDR2: WSHSY and SAAADI. CDR3 size: 15 residues. The CDR3, as DNA: TGCGCCAGCAGGATAGGGACAGCTGGCAATCAGCCCCAGCATTTT. Its protein product is CASRIGTAGNQPQHF.

As concerns this clonotype: Being one base from a much bigger clone, this may be a read error. No conserved phenylalanine or tryptophan is present at the end of the CDR3, so a read error is the likely explanation. This rearrangement joins TRBV12-3 or TRBV12-4 to TRBJ2-3, with a possible D match to TRBD2 (6 bases). There are 15 residues in the CDR3. V lost 6 bases and J 2 bases, leaving 15 bases between the germline ends. The CDR3 bases are TGTGCCAGCAGCCCTCGCCTAGCGTTCACAGATACGCAGTATTAT. Translating gives CASSPRLAFTDTQYY.

By frequency in the sample, this clonotype is medium-sized. The chain recombines TRBV7-2 with TRBJ2-4; D is unresolved. The CDR3 is 14 residues long. The germline V gene encodes CDR1 SGHTA and CDR2 FQGNSA. Trimming cost V 6 bases and J 4 bases, with 13 bases left between them. CDR3 sequence: CASSPGPEKNIQYF. The CDR3 DNA follows: TGTGCCAGCAGTCCCGGGCCTGAAAAAAACATTCAGTACTTC.

This clonotype was seen a handful of times. The gene calls are TRBV28 and TRBJ1-5, with 11 bases fitting TRBD1. Germline CDR1 and CDR2: MDHEN and SYDVKM. V lost 7 bases to trimming and J lost 1 base; unmatched junction nucleotides: 9. This CDR3 spans 17 amino acids. CDR3 sequence: CASMRTGGARSNQPQHF. CDR3 sequence (DNA): TGTGCCAGCATGAGGACAGGGGGCGCGAGGAGCAATCAGCCCCAGCATTTT.

This clonotype was found many times. The CDR3 reads CASSLLGGVGSPLHF. CDR3 nucleotides: TGTGCCAGCAGTTTATTAGGAGGGGTTGGTTCACCCCTCCACTTT. This sequence joins TRBV27 and TRBJ1-6; D might be TRBD1 (5 bases). Trimming took 1 base from V and 9 from J, leaving 13 bases between them. The CDR3 contains 15 residues. The germline V gene encodes CDR1 MNHEY and CDR2 SMNVEV (reference sequence).

This clonotype has only a few counts. This rearrangement joins TRBV5-6 to TRBJ1-3, with D unclear. The CDR3 is 16 residues long. Trimming pared 2 bases from V and 0 bases from J, leaving 12 bases between. Germline V lookup: CDR1 SGHDT, CDR2 YYEEEE. The CDR3 here is CASSFRGINSGNTIYF. DNA of the CDR3: TGTGCCAGCAGCTTCCGTGGGATTAACTCTGGAAACACCATATATTTT.

This clonotype was detected once. This likely came from a read error, as a far larger clone is one base away. This rearrangement joins TRBV6-2 or TRBV6-3 to TRBJ2-1; tentatively, D is TRBD2 (6 bases). The CDR3 spans 14 residues. Germline CDR1 is MNHEY and CDR2 is SVGEGT. The V end was cut by 4 bases, the J end by 10 bases, with 17 bases between. CDR3 residues: CASSWGGIVYEQFF. The CDR3 nucleotides read TGTGCCAGCAGTTGGGGCGGGATCGTTTACGAGCAGTTCTTC.

This clonotype appeared a few times. The rearrangement uses TRBV11-2 and TRBJ2-7; TRBD1 might be the D (5 bases). The V gene lost 0 bases and the J gene lost 0 bases, with 9 bases spanning the gap. The germline V gene has CDR1 SGHAT and CDR2 FQNNGV. This CDR3 has 15 amino acids. CDR3: CASSLEPQVSYEQYF. The CDR3 nucleotides read TGTGCCAGCAGCTTAGAACCACAGGTCTCCTACGAGCAGTACTTC.